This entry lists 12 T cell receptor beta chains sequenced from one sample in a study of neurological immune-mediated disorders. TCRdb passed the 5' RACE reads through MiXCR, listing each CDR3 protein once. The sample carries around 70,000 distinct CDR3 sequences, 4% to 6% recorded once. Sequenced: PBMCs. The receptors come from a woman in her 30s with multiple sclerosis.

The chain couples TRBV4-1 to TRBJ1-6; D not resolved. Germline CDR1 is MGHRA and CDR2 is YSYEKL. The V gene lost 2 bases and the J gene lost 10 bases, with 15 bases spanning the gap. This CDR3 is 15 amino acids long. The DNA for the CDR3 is TGCGCCAGCAGCCAACCCCGGGAAAGGGTCTCACCCCTCCACTTT. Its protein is CASSQPRERVSPLHF.

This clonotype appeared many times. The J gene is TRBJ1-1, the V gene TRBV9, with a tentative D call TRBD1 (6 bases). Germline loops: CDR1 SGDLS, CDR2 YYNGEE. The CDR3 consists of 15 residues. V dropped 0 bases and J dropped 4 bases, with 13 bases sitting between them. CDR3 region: CASSVVDLGGTEAFF. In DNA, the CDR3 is TGTGCCAGCAGCGTAGTCGACTTAGGGGGCACTGAAGCTTTCTTT.

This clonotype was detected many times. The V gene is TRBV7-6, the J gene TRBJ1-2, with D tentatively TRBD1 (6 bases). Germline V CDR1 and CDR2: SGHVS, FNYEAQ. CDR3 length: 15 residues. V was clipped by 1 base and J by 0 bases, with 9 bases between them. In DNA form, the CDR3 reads TGTGCCAGCAGCTTAGAGGCAGGGGCTAACTATGGCTACACCTTC. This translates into CASSLEAGANYGYTF.

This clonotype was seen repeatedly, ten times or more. CDR3 in amino acids: CASSPYSGGAEQYF. The CDR3 region has the DNA TGCGCCAGCAGTCCCTACAGCGGGGGGGCAGAGCAGTACTTC. The rearrangement joins TRBV5-1 to TRBJ2-7, with 10 bases that match TRBD2. V gave up 5 bases and J gave up 7 bases; unmatched junction bases: 9. CDR3 size: 14 residues. CDR1 is SGHRS, CDR2 YFSETQ, per germline.

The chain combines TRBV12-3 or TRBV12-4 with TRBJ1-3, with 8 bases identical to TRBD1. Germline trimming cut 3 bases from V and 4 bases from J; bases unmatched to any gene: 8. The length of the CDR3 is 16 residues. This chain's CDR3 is CASSLDRETLGNTIYF. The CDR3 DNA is TGTGCCAGCAGTTTGGACAGGGAAACTCTAGGAAACACCATATATTTT.

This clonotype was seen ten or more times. CDR3 in amino acids: CSARQGASHEQYF. CDR3 nucleotides: TGCAGTGCTAGACAGGGGGCTTCCCACGAGCAGTACTTC. The chain has TRBV20-1 and TRBJ2-7; 8 bases are shared with TRBD1. CDR3 length: 13 residues. In germline, CDR1 is DFQATT, CDR2 SNEGSKA (reference sequence). V was clipped by 2 bases and J by 5 bases; unmatched bases: 5.

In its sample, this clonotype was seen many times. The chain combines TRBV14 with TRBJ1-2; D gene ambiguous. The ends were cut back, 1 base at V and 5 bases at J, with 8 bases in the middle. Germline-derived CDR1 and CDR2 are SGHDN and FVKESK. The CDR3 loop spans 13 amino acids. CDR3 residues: CASSQGTNYGYTF. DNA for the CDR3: TGTGCCAGCAGCCAAGGGACCAATTATGGCTACACCTTC.

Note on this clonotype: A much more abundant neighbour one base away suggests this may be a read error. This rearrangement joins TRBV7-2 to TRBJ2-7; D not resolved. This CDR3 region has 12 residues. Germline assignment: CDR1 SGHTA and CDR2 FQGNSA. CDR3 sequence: CVSSLMSYEQYF. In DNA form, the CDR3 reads TGTGTCAGCAGCTTAATGTCCTACGAGCAGTACTTC.

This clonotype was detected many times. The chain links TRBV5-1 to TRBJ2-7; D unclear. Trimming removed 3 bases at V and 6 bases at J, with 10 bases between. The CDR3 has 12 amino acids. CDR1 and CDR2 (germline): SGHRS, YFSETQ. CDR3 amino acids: CASSSGTREQYF. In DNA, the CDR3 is TGCGCCAGCAGCTCCGGTACGCGCGAGCAGTACTTC.

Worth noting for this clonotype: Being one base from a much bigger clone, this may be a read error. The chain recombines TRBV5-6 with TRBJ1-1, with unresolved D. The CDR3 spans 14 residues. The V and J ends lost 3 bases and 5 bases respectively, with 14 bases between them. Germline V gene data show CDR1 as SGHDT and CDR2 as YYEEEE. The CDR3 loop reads CASSSGNIGTEAFF. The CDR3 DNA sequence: TGTGCCAGCAGCTCCGGGAATATCGGGACTGAAGCTTTCTTT.

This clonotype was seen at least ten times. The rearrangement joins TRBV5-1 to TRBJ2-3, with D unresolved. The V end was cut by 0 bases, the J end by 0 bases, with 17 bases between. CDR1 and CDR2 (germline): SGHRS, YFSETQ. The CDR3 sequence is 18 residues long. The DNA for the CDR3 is TGCGCCAGCAGCTTGGGCTCAGCAGGCGCTCCTAGCACAGATACGCAGTATTTT. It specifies CASSLGSAGAPSTDTQYF.

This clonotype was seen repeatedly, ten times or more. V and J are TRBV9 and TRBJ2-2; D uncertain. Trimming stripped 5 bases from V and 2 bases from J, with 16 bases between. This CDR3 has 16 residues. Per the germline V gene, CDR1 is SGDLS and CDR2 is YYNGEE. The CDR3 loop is CASSATRQRNTGELFF. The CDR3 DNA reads TGTGCCAGCAGTGCTACTCGGCAGAGAAACACCGGGGAGCTGTTTTTT.